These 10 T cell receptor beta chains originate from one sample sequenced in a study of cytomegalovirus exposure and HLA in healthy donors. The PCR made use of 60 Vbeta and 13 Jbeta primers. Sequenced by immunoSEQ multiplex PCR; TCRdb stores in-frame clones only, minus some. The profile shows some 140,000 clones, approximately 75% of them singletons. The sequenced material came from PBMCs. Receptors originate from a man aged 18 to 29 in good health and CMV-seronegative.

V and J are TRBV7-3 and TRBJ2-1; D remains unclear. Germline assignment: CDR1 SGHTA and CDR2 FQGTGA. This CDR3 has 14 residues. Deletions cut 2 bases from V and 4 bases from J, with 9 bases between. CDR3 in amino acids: CASSLSPGYNEQFF. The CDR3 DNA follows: TGTGCCAGCAGCTTATCTCCAGGATACAATGAGCAGTTCTTC.

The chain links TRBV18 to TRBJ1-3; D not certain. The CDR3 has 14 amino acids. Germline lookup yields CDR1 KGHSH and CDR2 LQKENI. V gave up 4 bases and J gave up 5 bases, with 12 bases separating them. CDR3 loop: CASSQSGSRNTIYF. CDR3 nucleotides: TGTGCCAGCTCACAATCGGGGAGCCGAAACACCATATATTTT. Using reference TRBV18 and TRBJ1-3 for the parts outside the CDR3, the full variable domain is NAGVMQNPRHLVRRRGQEARLRCSPMKGHSHVYWYRQLPEEGLKFMVYLQKENIIDESGMPKERFSAEFPKEGPSILRIQQVVRGDSAAYFCASSQSGSRNTIYFGEGSWLTVV.

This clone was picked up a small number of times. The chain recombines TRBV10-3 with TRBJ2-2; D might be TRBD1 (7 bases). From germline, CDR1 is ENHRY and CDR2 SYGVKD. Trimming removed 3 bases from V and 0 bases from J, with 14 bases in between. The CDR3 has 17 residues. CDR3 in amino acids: CAISDGGQFANTGELFF. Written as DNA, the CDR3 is TGTGCCATCAGTGACGGGGGACAGTTCGCGAACACCGGGGAGCTGTTTTTT.

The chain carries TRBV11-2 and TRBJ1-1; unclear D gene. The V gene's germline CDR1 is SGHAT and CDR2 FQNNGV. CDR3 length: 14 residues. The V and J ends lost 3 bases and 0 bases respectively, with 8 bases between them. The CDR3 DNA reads TGTGCCAGCAGCTTTGTAGATATGAACACTGAAGCTTTCTTT. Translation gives CASSFVDMNTEAFF. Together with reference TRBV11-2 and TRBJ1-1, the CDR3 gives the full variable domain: EAGVAQSPRYKIIEKRQSVAFWCNPISGHATLYWYQQILGQGPKLLIQFQNNGVVDDSQLPKDRFSAERLKGVDSTLKIQPAKLEDSAVYLCASSFVDMNTEAFFGQGTRLTVV.

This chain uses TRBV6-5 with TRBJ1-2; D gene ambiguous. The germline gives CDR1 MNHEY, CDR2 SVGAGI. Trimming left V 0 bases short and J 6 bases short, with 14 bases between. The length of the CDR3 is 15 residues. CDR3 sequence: CASSYSIEPEDGYTF. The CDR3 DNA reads TGTGCCAGCAGTTACTCGATTGAACCGGAGGATGGCTACACCTTC.

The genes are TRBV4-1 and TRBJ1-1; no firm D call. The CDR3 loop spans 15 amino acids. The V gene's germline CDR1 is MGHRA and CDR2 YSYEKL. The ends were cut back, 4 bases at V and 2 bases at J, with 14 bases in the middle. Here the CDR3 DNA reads TGCGCCAGCAGCCGTCCAGGAAGTACCAACACTGAAGCTTTCTTT. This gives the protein CASSRPGSTNTEAFF.

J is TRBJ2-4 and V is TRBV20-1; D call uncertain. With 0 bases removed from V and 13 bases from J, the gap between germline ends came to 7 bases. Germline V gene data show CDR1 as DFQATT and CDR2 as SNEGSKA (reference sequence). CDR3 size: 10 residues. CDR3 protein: CSAREAEQYF. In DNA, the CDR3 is TGCAGTGCTAGAGAGGCAGAACAGTACTTC.

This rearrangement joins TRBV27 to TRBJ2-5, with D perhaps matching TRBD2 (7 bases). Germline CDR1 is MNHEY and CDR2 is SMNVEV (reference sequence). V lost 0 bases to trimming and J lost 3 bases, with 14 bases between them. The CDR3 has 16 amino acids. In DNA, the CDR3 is TGTGCCAGCAGTTTATCGGCGGGGGCAGGGGAAGAGACCCAGTACTTC. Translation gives CASSLSAGAGEETQYF.

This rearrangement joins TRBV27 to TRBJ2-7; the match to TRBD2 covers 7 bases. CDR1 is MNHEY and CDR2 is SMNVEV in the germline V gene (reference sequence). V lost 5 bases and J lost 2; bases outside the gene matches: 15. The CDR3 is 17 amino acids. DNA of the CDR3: TGTGCCAGCAGTCGCCACCCACCGGGGCGGGGGACCTACGAGCAGTACTTC. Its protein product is CASSRHPPGRGTYEQYF.

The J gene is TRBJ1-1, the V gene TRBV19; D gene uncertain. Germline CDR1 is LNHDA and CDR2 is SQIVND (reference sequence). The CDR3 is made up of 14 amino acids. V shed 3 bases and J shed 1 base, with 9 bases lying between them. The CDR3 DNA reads TGTGCCAGTAGTATTCAAAGCTCGAACACTGAAGCTTTCTTT. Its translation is CASSIQSSNTEAFF.